Detailed here is one T cell receptor beta chain. J gave up 8 bases and V 4 bases, and 11 bases lay outside the gene matches. Germline V gives CDR1 SNHLY, CDR2 FYNNEI. CDR3 length equals 15 residues. This entry belongs to a study of OX40 agonist ivuxolimab in advanced cancers. Overall study: Three dose-escalation patients had partial responses: one with hepatocellular carcinoma and two with cutaneous melanoma.

TCRdb's table, derived via immunoSEQ multiplex PCR, lists solely in-frame clones and lacks some. This sample has some 96,000 clones, with around 91% found just once. Blood specimens came from baseline, cycle 4 day 1, and cycle 7 day 1. The J gene is TRBJ1-1, the V gene TRBV2, with TRBD1 identical over 9 bases. This specimen was CD4+ or CD8+ T cells sorted from blood, taken in a trial of the OX40 agonist ivuxolimab. The clonotype comes from an adult with an advanced solid tumor such as melanoma, head and neck, liver or kidney cancer. The chain's CDR3 is CASSVDMDRGKEAFF. The CDR3 DNA sequence: TGTGCCAGCAGTGTAGACATGGACAGGGGAAAGGAAGCTTTCTTT.